This T cell receptor beta chain emerged from a study of shared clonotypes between healthy human individuals. Study-wide results and limits: Tissues were not sampled, only blood, and their repertoires likely differ. Sequencing depth was expected to influence donor clonotype sharing. Despite large depth, rarefaction showed incomplete sorted-subset sequencing.

Profiled with immunoSEQ multiplex PCR; TCRdb holds only in-frame clones, not every one. This sample has approximately 940,000 clones, with around three quarters found just once. A remark on this clone: The target antigen is unknown.

V lost 4 bases, J lost 0 bases, and 13 bases lay in between. Germline assignment: CDR1 SQVTM and CDR2 ANQGSEA. The CDR3 sequence is 14 residues long. Each of the donors was a healthy adult who was HIV-negative and had not had a recent acute infection or vaccination. This clonotype was sampled from a man in his late teens or twenties in good health. Sample: memory CD4+ T cells sorted from blood. Subset indicated: CD45RA-negative fraction. This chain connects TRBV29-1 to TRBJ2-7; D remains ambiguous. The CDR3, as DNA: TGCAGCGTTGTCATGGACCTAAGCTCCTACGAGCAGTACTTC. Residues: CSVVMDLSSYEQYF.